Listed below are T cell receptor beta chains from one sample, sequenced in a study of shared clonotypes between healthy human individuals. Clones were sequenced by immunoSEQ multiplex PCR, and TCRdb holds only the in-frame ones, with some missing. The table shows some 500,000 clones, with roughly 95% occurring only once. Sequenced material: naive CD4+ T cells sorted from blood. These TCRs come from a woman aged 25 to 39 in good health. Each CDR3 is given with its conserved first and last residue. The order of the fields is J gene, V gene, CDR3 protein.

TRBJ2-5,TRBV4-2,CASSQDLLAGGVETQYF
TRBJ2-7,TRBV28,CASSSSTYEQYF
TRBJ2-1,TRBV7-2,CASSSGGGAYNEQFF
TRBJ1-1,TRBV27,CASGTGRTNKMNTEAFF
TRBJ1-2,TRBV19,CASSIPTRHLGYGYTF
TRBJ1-1,TRBV7-2,CASSREENTEAFF
NA,TRBV4-1,CASSQESLLAREQYF
TRBJ2-5,TRBV4-2,CASSQDRARPETQYF
TRBJ2-5,TRBV5-4,CASSSQGQETQYF
TRBJ2-5,TRBV4-2,CASSQDKTSEGETQYF
TRBJ2-2,TRBV5-1,CASSPPSGTSGTGELFF
TRBJ2-7,TRBV29-1,CSGMTGPSSYEQYF
TRBJ1-5,TRBV7-9,CASSLGLSQPQHF
TRBJ1-2,TRBV10-2,CASSVPDRGIYGYTF
TRBJ2-7,TRBV19,CASSKSGLGYEQYF
TRBJ2-7,TRBV5-4,CASSLFLGQAYEQYF
TRBJ2-7,TRBV28,CASISGVYEQYF
TRBJ2-2,TRBV7-2,CASSLEASGNTGELFF
TRBJ1-6,TRBV19,CASSIVEDSPLHF
TRBJ2-6,TRBV6-6,CASSSSGANVLTF
NA,TRBV7-9,CASSFGTGATYEQYF
TRBJ2-7,TRBV5-6,CASSLEGIDEQYF
TRBJ1-1,TRBV27,CASSHRGSNTEAFF
TRBJ2-3,TRBV5-6,CASSKTRGGGSTDTQYF
TRBJ1-2,TRBV28,CASSSGPDYGYTF
TRBJ2-7,TRBV5-4,CASTLSGSYEQYF
TRBJ1-2,TRBV10-1,CASSESQGYGYTF
TRBJ2-3,TRBV2,CASREGPTDSQYF
TRBJ1-1,TRBV27,CASSRQRSGRGGFF
TRBJ1-1,TRBV11-3,CASSIGQGRGTEAFF
TRBJ1-4,TRBV10-3,CAIAGTGNEKLFF
TRBJ2-3,TRBV27,CASIRRGRQGDTQYF
TRBJ1-1,TRBV19,CASIGYTEAFF
TRBJ2-7,TRBV7-8,CASSPRTSGGTYEQYF
TRBJ2-7,TRBV30,CAWSVRRSPYEQYF
TRBJ1-1,TRBV20-1,CSVPGDTEAFF
TRBJ2-7,TRBV28,CASLGGVVHSSYEQYF
TRBJ2-1,TRBV5-1,CASSLVAGLNEQFF
TRBJ2-1,TRBV11-3,CASSLGGEQFF
TRBJ2-3,TRBV4-1,CASSRGAVEGTDTQYF
TRBJ1-2,TRBV18,CASSLQDRDYGYTF
TRBJ2-6,TRBV18,CASSNDRGLGANVLTF
TRBJ2-7,TRBV29-1,CSVAWVAGVIEQYF
TRBJ2-2,TRBV6-5,CASSYGRAGELFF
TRBJ2-1,TRBV19,CASSSGKVYNEQFF